This T cell receptor beta chain was captured in a study of tumor-infiltrating lymphocytes in primary liver carcinoma. As for the study in general: Spanning 4.2 to 10 cm, the tumors were T1-T3 N0M0. The number of productive TCRbeta reads per sample ranged from roughly 3.5 to 8 million and was similar across tissue types. Findings and caveats of the study: Tumor region pairs showed greater overlap than either tumor-adjacent or tumor-blood pairs did.

About this clonotype itself: Its antigen is not known.

Looked up from germline, CDR1 is SQVTM and CDR2 is ANQGSEA. This CDR3 has 16 residues. Unmatched junction bases numbered 9, after V lost 4 bases and J lost 6 bases. With around 500 ng total RNA as template and a constant-region primer, TCR beta cDNA was made. What produced the TCR beta libraries was three nested multiplex PCR rounds using slightly modified ARM-PCR. It was with TRBV1-TRBV30 forward primers and a C-beta reverse primer that the first two PCR rounds were run, at roughly 9 cycles each. TCRdb analysed the multiplex PCR reads with MiXCR anew, one entry per CDR3 protein. This table holds nearly 200,000 distinct CDR3 sequences, around three fifths found once. For blood RNA, unsorted whole blood served as the source, and germline DNA was extracted too. What was collected before surgery was 3.5 to 4.5 milliliters of peripheral blood.

Sequencing input: peripheral blood. The TCR originated in an older woman with primary liver carcinoma and hepatitis B virus infection. The chain links TRBV29-1 to TRBJ2-3, with 14 bases fitting TRBD2. The CDR3 DNA sequence: TGCAGCGTTGGAGCACCGGGACTAGCGGGAGTTGATACGCAGTATTTT. It specifies CSVGAPGLAGVDTQYF.